This T cell receptor (beta chain) comes out of a study of PD-L1 blockade in urothelial cancer (TCRdb year 2017). Describing the broader study: Every patient began therapy around 2014 and was given atezolizumab 1,200 mg intravenously every 3 weeks. Durable clinical benefit was achieved by nine patients and was not achieved by 20 patients. Blood samples yielded a median of around 150,000 T cells and approximately 83,000 unique TCRs, with median clonality about 0.08. Twenty-nine patients had pretreatment blood TCR-seq, some 25 had at least one posttreatment blood collection, and some 25 had tumor TCR-seq. About 85% of the roughly 29 patients were identified as males with urothelial cancer of bladder origin, and a prior smoking history was reported by 18 of 29 patients. Patients had an ECOG performance status of 0 or 1 and had received between 0 and 3 prior chemotherapy regimens. Blood samples were analyzed at two time points: 3 weeks after treatment start (second dose) and 6 weeks after treatment start. The study, an exploratory multi-omic analysis, examined somatic, immune and clinical correlates of response to PD-L1 blockade with atezolizumab in urothelial cancer. Pretreatment tumor samples and matched peripheral blood, collected serially before and after atezolizumab treatment, underwent TCR sequencing. Durable clinical benefit was defined as a progression-free survival longer than 6 months, and TCR features were additionally tested against progression-free survival and overall survival. In the same patients, whole exome sequencing and RNA sequencing of pretreatment tumors were performed in addition to TCR sequencing. What the study reported, not specific to this receptor: Greater expansion of tumor-associated TCR clones in peripheral blood 3 weeks after the start of treatment was observed in patients with durable benefit (n of about 24, p = 0.022). Because the sample size was small (n of about 30) and many exploratory analyses were performed, the results are intended to be hypothesis-generating. A pretreatment peripheral blood TCR clonality below the median was linked to improved progression-free and overall survival.

According to the study, the label for this sample's time point signals: pretreatment peripheral blood. The cohort included 29 patients with locally advanced or metastatic urothelial carcinoma who were treated at Memorial Sloan Kettering on a trial protocol. Peripheral blood mononuclear cells were collected from each patient pretreatment and during treatment, giving between 1 and 8 total time points per patient. The Qiagen DNeasy Blood extraction kit was used to purify genomic DNA from total PBMCs and tumor samples. PBMCs were collected pretreatment and during treatment, and were isolated and stored as previously described. Synthetic TCR analog templates were spiked into each PCR to estimate absolute template abundance from read counts. TCRbeta CDR3 regions were amplified from genomic DNA with bias-controlled V and J gene primers using the immunoSEQ assay. Sequencing of rearranged TCRbeta segments was done at approximately 20X coverage. For the original study's pipeline: Sequencing errors were corrected by clustering and CDR3s were annotated against IMGT to assign V, D and J genes. Downstream analyses used only productive TCRbeta rearrangements, leaving out any out-of-frame or stop-codon sequences. Clonality was computed as one minus Shannon entropy normalized by the log of the number of unique productive sequences. Clones differing between time points or between blood and tumor were identified by Fisher's exact test with Benjamini-Hochberg correction at adjusted p below 0.01. Imported from immuneACCESS, the table was reduced by TCRdb to in-frame sequences with V and J called. These copies leave out some clones; in studies compared against another copy, an unresolved V gene accounts for under half, and the cause of the remainder is not known. D and trimming were read from the DNA, whereas the V and J calls and clone size are those reported in that table. This sample lists 70,000 or so clones; almost 90% were detected once. Approximately 5% of the sample belongs to the ten largest clones.

V gives up 5 bases and J gives up 0 bases, and the segment between their germline ends measures 21 bases. Inclusive of the bounding cysteine and phenylalanine, the CDR3 is 19 residues long. Of all the DNA, just the CDR3 is kept, 57 bases in frame from base 1. CDR1 and CDR2 are drawn from the germline V gene (reference sequence): SGHNT, YYREEE. Concerning this clone: Its antigen target is currently unknown. It has no much larger one-base neighbor in the sample; base qualities were not kept.

The V gene is TRBV5-4 and the J gene is TRBJ2-6; TRBD2 could be the D gene, as 5 bases match. The sequence derives from a man between 65 and 85 years old with urothelial cancer. Here the sequenced sample was PBMCs, taken around atezolizumab (anti-PD-L1) treatment. The CDR3 amino acid sequence is: CASRPSPGSLLSGANVLTF. The base sequence is TGTGCCAGCAGACCCTCACCGGGATCTCTCCTCTCTGGGGCCAACGTCCTGACTTTC.